Given below is one T cell receptor beta chain in context. Its specific antigen is unknown. Base qualities are not recorded, but no much larger clone differs from it by a single base. Patient enrollment in ICON started in 2016, and the final patient was enrolled in 2018. From a subcohort of 70 to 85 patients, fresh tumor and matched uninvolved tissue were collected for in-depth immune analyses, including TCR sequencing. DNA isolated from bulk tissue, without cell sorting, was used for TCR sequencing. Germline trimming: 3 bases from V, 8 bases from J; junction bases outside gene matches: 3. The CDR3 contains 12 residues, cysteine and phenylalanine counted. Only CDR3 DNA is held: 36 bases, read in frame from base 1. Per the germline V gene, SGHRS is the CDR1 and YFSETQ is the CDR2. TCR sequencing with the immunoSEQ assay provided the T-cell fraction in tumor and uninvolved lung tissue. The study's own analysis went as follows. To analyze survival, patients were divided into a high T-cell fraction group (upper tertile) and a low T-cell fraction group (lower two tertiles), and the two groups were compared using a log-rank test. A signed-rank test was used to test differences in T-cell fraction between paired tumor and uninvolved lung samples. Drawn from immuneACCESS, this table holds only the in-frame rearrangements with V and J called that TCRdb kept. Clones are partly lost; checked studies trace under half to an unresolved V gene and leave the rest unexplained. V, J and clone size are those of that table, while D and trimming were read from the DNA. In all, the sample holds more than 15,000 clones, and approximately 72% of those were seen once. The top ten constitute about 9.4% of the sample.

The sample originates from a study of tumor-infiltrating lymphocytes in localized non-small cell lung cancer (dated by TCRdb to about 2021). Background for the entire study: The cohort covered several histologies, both smokers and never-smokers, and patients whose samples were collected after neoadjuvant chemotherapy. In total, the ICON cohort consisted of approximately 140 surgical patients with localized non-small cell lung cancer who had their tumors resected. From each patient came resected tumor tissue plus uninvolved lung tissue from that same patient, and the uninvolved lung tissue was described as non-adjacent to the tumor. For roughly 55 patients, immunoSEQ T-cell fraction was compared between paired tumor and uninvolved lung. Alongside flow cytometry, multiplex immunofluorescence, RNA-seq, exome sequencing and proteomics, TCR sequencing was applied to the same patients as one of several integrated assays.

Overall results and qualifications from the work: TCR-derived T-cell fraction did not differ between the flow cytometry-defined immunotypes IM1 (good prognosis) and IM2 (poor prognosis). Assay coverage differed among patients according to how much tissue was available, so only a subset of the cohort had TCR sequencing. Because different assays used different pieces of the same tissue, technical variation could not be distinguished from intratumor heterogeneity. No association of tumor T-cell fraction from TCR sequencing with recurrence-free survival was found (p = 0.61). TCRbeta sequencing supported higher T cell infiltration in tumors than in uninvolved lung tissue, consistent with immunofluorescence CD3 counts.

Sequencing used lung tumor tissue. The rearranged chain carries TRBV5-1 and TRBJ1-1, with 8 bases in between that match TRBD1. This TCR was sampled from a human donor with non-small cell lung cancer. The DNA sequence reads TGCGCCAGCAGCTATCGGACAGGGGAAGCTTTCTTT. This encodes CASSYRTGEAFF.